This T cell receptor (beta chain) was obtained from a study of blood T cells in healthy people across ages (dated by TCRdb to between 2014 and 2017). In terms of the full investigation: In model experiments, roughly one uniquely barcoded TCR beta cDNA molecule per two T cells was captured by template switching. Four age groups were formed from the donors: young (average 16 years), middle-aged (more than 35), aged (more than 55) and long-lived (around 80). The study measured age-related changes in TCR beta repertoire diversity using deep sequencing normalized with unique cDNA molecular identifiers. To avoid experimental bias, donors of different ages were distributed randomly across sequencing lanes. Two additional independent replicas of 1 million unique cDNA reads from the same blood draw were analyzed for two donors (one aged 18 to 30 and one aged 80 or older).

Overall results and qualifications from the work: The percentage of naive T cells measured by flow cytometry correlated strongly with observed TCR beta diversity. Because profiling used bulk unsorted PBMCs, naive and antigen-experienced compartments could not be compared conclusively. Estimates of total diversity based on one million sequenced T cells were regarded as lower bounds and as underestimates. Donor CMV infection status was unknown, potentially confounding age-related changes in expanded clonotypes. As age increased, observed TCR beta diversity per million T cells dropped in a roughly linear way, and a significant reduction was already evident by age around 41. Compared with the aged group, the long-lived group had more naive CD4+ T cells, fewer expanded clones and increased TCR diversity, a pattern suggesting age selection.

Library preparation was by 5' RACE. Sequencing was carried out with an Illumina HiSeq 2500. The second PCR ran for about 7 to 11 cycles and used a J-beta primer mix along with a sample-barcoded 5' primer. A unique molecular identifier was introduced onto each TCR beta cDNA molecule by a template-switch 5' adaptor carrying 12 random nucleotides. Each sample yielded at least 3 million CDR3-containing paired-end reads. The Mint cDNA synthesis kit, primed by a TRBC-specific oligonucleotide, was used to synthesize first-strand cDNA from all RNA. Following uracil-DNA glycosylase treatment, all cDNA underwent a first 18-cycle PCR with the universal primers M1SS and BC2_uni_R. As for the original processing: For normalization, 1 million high-quality reads were randomly selected from each sample, with every read carrying a distinct molecular identifier. Instead of being binned into consensus sequences, reads that shared molecular identifiers were thrown out. MiTCR, set to a Q25 quality threshold and the strictest error-elimination algorithm, was used for CDR3 identification, clonotype clustering and error correction. A nonparametric unseen species model with Euler transformation was used to estimate a lower bound on total TCR beta diversity. The public reads were reanalyzed by TCRdb: fastp trimming at Q25, MiXCR alignment, in-frame beta chains only. Rows with a matching CDR3 protein are joined into one entry that keeps the most common DNA and genes. These V and J calls rely on TCRdb rather than the paper's analysis. The sample table holds 1.5 million to 2 million distinct CDR3 sequences, of which about 32% were seen once. The top ten clonotypes cover about 11% of the sample.

As regards this clonotype: The clone's antigen remains unknown. One end of the junction does not line up with germline, which may come from a read error.

Donors were 39 systemically healthy Caucasian individuals from Russia aged 6 to 90 years. Each donor gave about 9.7 milliliters of peripheral blood, drawn into EDTA-treated Vacutainer tubes. PBMCs were isolated by Ficoll-Paque density-gradient centrifugation, with at least 6 million obtained per sample. Total RNA, at least 5 micrograms per sample, was extracted from PBMCs with Trizol reagent. For every donor, flow cytometry on a PBMC aliquot measured the percentage of naive CD45RAhigh/CD27high T cells. Measured from the cysteine to the phenylalanine, the CDR3 is 14 residues long. Only the CDR3 part of the read is kept: 42 bases, read in frame from the first base. The germline V gene gives CDR1 as MNHEY and CDR2 as SVGEGT.

The clonotype was recovered from a woman aged 30 to 39 in good health. Recombination joined TRBV6-2 or TRBV6-3 with TRBJ1-2; the D gene lacks a confident call. The sequenced material came from blood. Read as DNA, the sequence is TGTGCCAGCAGTCCTCTAGGCTCCAACTGTGGCTACACCTTC. It translates to CASSPLGSNCGYTF.